These 32 T cell receptor beta chains were all obtained from the same sample, sequenced in a study of PD-1 blockade in mismatch repair-deficient tumors. Only in-frame clones appear in the TCRdb table, and some are missing; sequencing was by immunoSEQ multiplex PCR. In the table there are approximately 79,000 clones, about 82% of which are singletons. Specimen: peripheral blood, collected 44 weeks after starting pembrolizumab. The receptors derive from an adult with mismatch repair-deficient cancer.

The rearrangement joins TRBV28 to TRBJ1-3; D might be TRBD1 (5 bases). The germline gives CDR1 MDHEN, CDR2 SYDVKM. Trimming removed 7 bases at V and 7 bases at J, with 20 bases between. This CDR3 contains 15 residues. CDR3 DNA sequence: TGTGCCAGCACCCCTGCCGGGACGCTCGTGAACACCATATATTTT. Translation gives CASTPAGTLVNTIYF.

This chain links TRBV9 with TRBJ2-3; 15 nucleotides agree with TRBD2. J was trimmed by 1 base and V by 3 bases; bases with no gene match: 3. Germline CDR1 SGDLS, CDR2 YYNGEE. CDR3 length equals 17 residues. CDR3 bases: TGTGCCAGCAGCGGGACTAGCGGGAGGGCCGGCACAGATACGCAGTATTTT. This translates into CASSGTSGRAGTDTQYF. The complete variable domain, with remaining parts taken from reference TRBV9 and TRBJ2-3, reads DSGVTQTPKHLITATGQRVTLRCSPRSGDLSVYWYQQSLDQGLQFLIQYYNGEERAKGNILERFSAQQFPDLHSELNLSSLELGDSALYFCASSGTSGRAGTDTQYFGPGTRLTVL.

The V gene is TRBV28, the J gene TRBJ2-7; D gene unclear. This CDR3 region has 14 residues. With 11 bases removed from V and 0 bases from J, the gap between germline ends came to 17 bases. Germline V gene sequence: CDR1 MDHEN, CDR2 SYDVKM. The CDR3 region has the DNA TGTGCCTCAACGTATTCCCATAGCTCCTACGAGCAGTACTTC. Protein sequence: CASTYSHSSYEQYF.

The rearrangement links TRBV28 to TRBJ1-1; D perhaps matches TRBD1 (5 bases). Germline CDR1 is MDHEN and CDR2 is SYDVKM. The CDR3 is 14 amino acids. V shed 4 bases and J shed 7 bases, with 16 bases lying between them. Here the CDR3 reads CASSSPGRGYEAFF. CDR3 in DNA: TGTGCCAGCAGTTCCCCCGGTAGGGGCTATGAAGCTTTCTTT.

This rearrangement joins TRBV5-1 to TRBJ2-1; 15 bases are a match to TRBD2. This CDR3 contains 18 residues. Germline-derived CDR1 and CDR2 are SGHRS and YFSETQ. V was clipped by 2 bases and J by 7 bases; unmatched bases: 10. DNA for the CDR3: TGCGCCAGCAGCTTCGGACTAGCGGGAGGGCTAGGATGGAATGAGCAGTTCTTC. Residues: CASSFGLAGGLGWNEQFF.

The chain combines TRBV9 with TRBJ1-1; no clear D. CDR3 length: 15 residues. Germline V gene data show CDR1 as SGDLS and CDR2 as YYNGEE. V was pared by 0 bases and J by 1 base, with 10 bases between. This chain's CDR3 is CASSVDSHRNTEAFF. In DNA form, the CDR3 reads TGTGCCAGCAGCGTAGACAGCCACAGGAACACTGAAGCTTTCTTT.

Only a few counts were recorded for this clone. The chain combines TRBV7-9 with TRBJ1-5, with unresolved D. CDR3 length: 13 amino acids. Trimming shortened V by 1 base and J by 7 bases, and 8 bases separated the two germline ends. Germline loops: CDR1 SEHNR, CDR2 FQNEAQ (reference sequence). The CDR3 loop is CASSLGQSQPQHF. The CDR3 DNA reads as TGTGCCAGCAGCTTAGGTCAGTCCCAGCCCCAGCATTTT.

J is TRBJ2-1 and V is TRBV19; 10 positions agree with TRBD1. The J segment lost 7 bases and the V segment lost 6 bases, leaving 3 bases of the junction unmatched. CDR3 length equals 13 residues. Per the germline V gene, CDR1 is LNHDA and CDR2 is SQIVND (reference sequence). CDR3 sequence reads: CASRGQGWNEQFF. The CDR3 nucleotides read TGTGCCAGTAGGGGACAGGGGTGGAATGAGCAGTTCTTC.

This clone was seen once. Here the CDR3 reads CASSYRDNYGYTF. The CDR3 DNA reads as TGTGCCAGCAGTTACAGGGACAACTATGGCTACACCTTC. This chain links TRBV6-5 with TRBJ1-2; TRBD1 might be the D (5 bases). V was pared by 2 bases and J by 2 bases, with 6 bases between. This CDR3 has 13 residues. In germline, CDR1 is MNHEY, CDR2 SVGAGI.

The chain uses TRBV29-1 and TRBJ2-7; tentatively, D is TRBD2 (6 bases). The CDR3 consists of 11 residues. The V gene lost 6 bases and the J gene lost 4 bases, with 10 bases spanning the gap. Germline V CDR1 and CDR2: SQVTM, ANQGSEA. The CDR3 loop reads CSVARGYEQYF. In nucleotides, the CDR3 is TGCAGCGTAGCCCGGGGGTACGAGCAGTACTTC.

The chain employs TRBV30 and TRBJ1-1; D perhaps matches TRBD1 (6 bases). V shed 3 bases and J shed 8 bases, with 13 bases lying between them. The CDR3 is 12 residues long. The germline gives CDR1 GTSNPN, CDR2 SVGIG (reference sequence). The CDR3 region has the DNA TGTGCCTGGAGCCAGGGGCCGCGAGAAGCTTTCTTT. Protein sequence: CAWSQGPREAFF.

The chain links TRBV5-1 to TRBJ1-4; D perhaps matches TRBD1 (5 bases). Trimming took off 5 bases at V and 2 bases at J, with 13 bases between the two ends. Per the germline V gene, CDR1 is SGHRS and CDR2 is YFSETQ. This CDR3 is 15 amino acids long. CDR3 DNA: TGCGCCAGCAGGGCAGAGGGGAACACTAATGAAAAACTGTTTTTT. It translates to CASRAEGNTNEKLFF.

V is TRBV7-9 and J is TRBJ2-3; TRBD2 agrees at 7 bases. The CDR3 consists of 14 residues. The V gene end was trimmed by 1 base and the J gene end by 6 bases; junction bases not matched to a gene: 4. Germline V gene lookup returns CDR1 SEHNR and CDR2 FQNEAQ (reference sequence). CDR3 residues: CASSLELAYDTQYF. DNA for the CDR3: TGTGCCAGCAGCTTAGAACTAGCGTACGATACGCAGTATTTT.

This clone was recorded once. The chain is built from TRBV7-8 and TRBJ2-3; no clear D. There are 14 residues in the CDR3. The V gene's germline CDR1 is SGHVS and CDR2 FQNEAQ. Trimming removed 7 bases at V and 0 bases at J, with 11 bases between. The CDR3 sequence is CASTQGTSTDTQYF. The DNA for the CDR3 is TGTGCCAGCACCCAAGGAACTAGCACAGATACGCAGTATTTT.

The rearrangement uses TRBV6-5 and TRBJ1-2; no clear D gene. The CDR3 totals 14 residues. Germline V gives CDR1 MNHEY, CDR2 SVGAGI. V was pared by 5 bases and J by 2 bases, with 12 bases between. The CDR3 spells CASSRRVGNYGYTF. The CDR3 DNA follows: TGTGCCAGCAGTAGGAGGGTGGGAAACTATGGCTACACCTTC.

This chain joins TRBV7-9 and TRBJ1-4, with unresolved D. Trimming stripped 1 base from V and 8 bases from J, with 8 bases between. Germline values: CDR1 SEHNR, CDR2 FQNEAQ (reference sequence). The CDR3 is 13 amino acids. In nucleotides, the CDR3 is TGTGCCAGCAGCTTAGGGGAGTGGGAAAAACTGTTTTTT. Its protein is CASSLGEWEKLFF.

In this sample, this clone turned up a few times. CDR3 sequence (DNA): TGTGCCTGGAGCCGGGCGGAGAATCAGCCCCAGCATTTT. Residues: CAWSRAENQPQHF. This rearrangement joins TRBV30 to TRBJ1-5; D not certain. Per the germline V gene, CDR1 is GTSNPN and CDR2 is SVGIG (reference sequence). This CDR3 has 13 residues. The ends were cut back, 3 bases at V and 4 bases at J, with 10 bases in the middle.

This clone was seen more than once but under ten times. The rearrangement uses TRBV7-9 and TRBJ2-7, with D maybe TRBD1 (6 bases). The CDR3 is 11 residues long. V was trimmed by 6 bases and J by 6 bases, leaving 9 bases between them. CDR1 SEHNR and CDR2 FQNEAQ come from the germline V gene (reference sequence). The CDR3 spells CASREGGEQYF. The CDR3 DNA reads as TGTGCCAGCAGGGAAGGGGGCGAGCAGTACTTC.

The V and J genes are TRBV11-3 and TRBJ2-5; D is tentatively TRBD1 or TRBD2 (5 bases each). The germline gives CDR1 SGHNT, CDR2 YENEEA. CDR3 length: 14 residues. V lost 1 base to trimming and J lost 1 base, with 7 bases between them. CDR3 DNA sequence: TGTGCCAGCAGCTTAGGGGGGACCCAAGAGACCCAGTACTTC. Translation: CASSLGGTQETQYF.

In DNA form, the CDR3 reads TGTGCCAGCCAGGGAAGTGGCGGAAACACCATATATTTT. Translating it yields CASQGSGGNTIYF. J is TRBJ1-3 and V is TRBV6-1; D perhaps matches TRBD1 (5 bases). V shed 8 bases and J shed 4 bases, with 12 bases lying between them. This CDR3 comprises 13 residues. Looked up from germline, CDR1 is MNHNS and CDR2 is SASEGT.

The chain carries TRBV9 and TRBJ1-2, with D tentatively TRBD1 (6 bases). The germline V and J ends were trimmed by 3 bases and 8 bases, with 14 bases remaining between them. Germline loops: CDR1 SGDLS, CDR2 YYNGEE. This CDR3 region has 13 residues. The CDR3: CASSASGGWGYTF. The CDR3 DNA reads TGTGCCAGCAGCGCCTCTGGGGGCTGGGGCTACACCTTC.

CDR3 in amino acids: CASSRDRVGEQFF. CDR3 in DNA: TGTGCCAGCAGCCGGGACAGGGTTGGTGAGCAGTTCTTC. The chain links TRBV6-1 to TRBJ2-1; 9 nucleotides agree with TRBD1. This CDR3 spans 13 amino acids. After removal of 6 bases from V and 9 bases from J, the junction contained 6 bases not matched to a gene. Germline V gives CDR1 MNHNS, CDR2 SASEGT.

The gene calls are TRBV19 and TRBJ2-7, with TRBD2 matching 9 bases. CDR1 and CDR2 from the germline V gene are LNHDA and SQIVND (reference sequence). The CDR3 contains 17 residues. V trimming: 3 bases; J trimming: 2 bases; junction bases outside the gene matches: 11. The CDR3 spells CASSMTSRGGRAYEQYF. CDR3 DNA: TGTGCCAGTAGTATGACTTCGCGAGGCGGGAGGGCCTACGAGCAGTACTTC.

The J gene is TRBJ1-3, the V gene TRBV28; no clear D gene. The CDR3 runs 14 residues. V was pared by 5 bases and J by 1 base, with 9 bases between. CDR1 and CDR2 (germline): MDHEN, SYDVKM. CDR3: CASSPAVSGNTIYF. DNA for the CDR3: TGTGCCAGCAGTCCGGCGGTTTCTGGAAACACCATATATTTT.

This chain uses TRBV6-1 with TRBJ1-4, with D maybe TRBD1 (5 bases). Germline V gene lookup returns CDR1 MNHNS and CDR2 SASEGT. This CDR3 is built from 17 residues. The V gene lost 2 bases and the J gene lost 6 bases, with 19 bases spanning the gap. In nucleotides, the CDR3 is TGTGCCAGCAGTGAAAGATATTCGGGGGTGGGGGATGAAAAACTGTTTTTT. It specifies CASSERYSGVGDEKLFF.

The chain recombines TRBV7-6 with TRBJ2-3; D unclear. This CDR3 spans 13 amino acids. With 4 bases removed from V and 3 bases from J, the gap between germline ends came to 8 bases. The germline gives CDR1 SGHVS, CDR2 FNYEAQ. As DNA, the CDR3 is TGTGCCAGCAGCTCAATGGGGACAGATACGCAGTATTTT. It yields the protein CASSSMGTDTQYF.

Only one count was recorded for this clone. V and J are TRBV15 and TRBJ1-3; D remains unclear. Germline CDR1 reads LNHNV; CDR2 reads YYDKDF (reference sequence). Trimming took off 2 bases at V and 0 bases at J, with 11 bases between the two ends. The CDR3 spans 16 residues. The CDR3 loop is CATSRRQLSSGNTIYF. As DNA, the CDR3 is TGTGCCACCAGCAGAAGGCAGCTGAGCTCTGGAAACACCATATATTTT.

The chain couples TRBV11-3 to TRBJ2-3, with 7 bases lining up with TRBD2. Germline V CDR1 and CDR2: SGHNT, YENEEA. Trimming at V came to 0 bases and at J to 0 bases, leaving 6 bases not matched to a gene. The CDR3 sequence is 17 residues long. CDR3 nucleotides: TGTGCCAGCAGCTTAGATTTCACTAGCGACAGCACAGATACGCAGTATTTT. It codes for CASSLDFTSDSTDTQYF.

The chain couples TRBV7-9 to TRBJ2-7; D assignment may be TRBD1 or TRBD2 (5 bases each). Trimming removed 1 base from V and 6 bases from J, with 13 bases in between. The CDR3 spans 14 residues. Germline assignment: CDR1 SEHNR and CDR2 FQNEAQ (reference sequence). As DNA, the CDR3 is TGTGCCAGCAGCTTAGGGCAGGGAGATCTCGAGCAGTACTTC. It translates to CASSLGQGDLEQYF.

The chain carries TRBV5-4 and TRBJ1-1; D is ambiguous. Deletions cut 2 bases from V and 6 bases from J, with 8 bases between. This CDR3 region has 12 residues. CDR1 and CDR2 from the germline V gene are SGHNT and YYREEE (reference sequence). CDR3 residues: CASSFGSAEAFF. The CDR3 nucleotides read TGTGCCAGCAGCTTCGGGAGCGCTGAAGCTTTCTTT.

CDR3: CATEGDTQYF. The CDR3, as DNA: TGTGCCACCGAGGGCGATACGCAGTATTTT. The chain is built from TRBV10-3 and TRBJ2-3; TRBD2 might be the D (5 bases). This CDR3 is built from 10 residues. With 10 bases removed from V and 6 bases from J, the gap between germline ends came to 8 bases. Germline CDR1 and CDR2: ENHRY and SYGVKD.

The rearrangement joins TRBV29-1 to TRBJ1-1; D not certain. The CDR3 spans 11 residues. Trimming took off 2 bases at V and 8 bases at J, with 9 bases between the two ends. Per germline, CDR1 SQVTM and CDR2 ANQGSEA. The CDR3 region is CSVESGEEAFF. The CDR3 DNA reads as TGCAGCGTTGAATCGGGTGAGGAAGCTTTCTTT.